These 17 T cell receptor beta chains share one sample of origin, sequenced in a study of early T cells in non-severe SARS-CoV-2 infection. TCRdb processed the 5' RACE reads anew with MiXCR; each CDR3 protein has one entry. The data hold about 64,000 distinct CDR3 sequences, with around 20% observed a single time. This material consisted of whole blood, taken at baseline. The receptors were gathered from an adult who was a healthcare worker with PCR-confirmed SARS-CoV-2 infection or an uninfected control (not recorded which).

The J gene is TRBJ2-2, the V gene TRBV7-8; no reliable D call. Germline CDR1 is SGHVS and CDR2 is FQNEAQ. CDR3 size: 12 residues. Trimming pared 3 bases from V and 7 bases from J, leaving 6 bases between. The CDR3 region is CASSFSRGELFF. CDR3 nucleotide sequence: TGTGCCAGCAGCTTTTCTCGCGGGGAGCTGTTTTTT.

This chain links TRBV19 with TRBJ2-2; D remains unclear. Germline CDR1 and CDR2: LNHDA and SQIVND (reference sequence). The CDR3 contains 16 residues. Trimming removed 5 bases at V and 3 bases at J, with 16 bases between. This chain's CDR3 is CASSFALGRDTGELFF. CDR3 coding DNA: TGTGCCAGTAGTTTCGCGCTGGGTCGGGACACCGGGGAGCTGTTTTTT.

This clonotype appeared a few times. The chain recombines TRBV29-1 with TRBJ2-7; unclear D gene. Between the trimmed V and J ends, which lost 7 bases and 1 base, there was a span of 14 bases. Germline CDR1 and CDR2: SQVTM and ANQGSEA. The CDR3 spans 13 residues. DNA of the CDR3: TGCAGCGCCCAGCAAGGTGGTTCCTACGAGCAGTACTTC. It translates to CSAQQGGSYEQYF.

This chain connects TRBV5-1 to TRBJ2-7, with 8 nucleotides matching TRBD1. With V trimmed by 2 bases and J by 3 bases, 7 bases remained unmatched. In germline, CDR1 is SGHRS, CDR2 YFSETQ. This CDR3 contains 15 residues. The CDR3 region is CASSFLTGASYEQYF. The CDR3 nucleotides read TGCGCCAGCAGCTTCCTGACAGGGGCTAGCTACGAGCAGTACTTC. Full variable domain (missing parts from reference TRBV5-1 and TRBJ2-7): KAGVTQTPRYLIKTRGQQVTLSCSPISGHRSVSWYQQTPGQGLQFLFEYFSETQRNKGNFPGRFSGRQFSNSRSEMNVSTLELGDSALYLCASSFLTGASYEQYFGPGTRLTVT.

This clonotype has a handful of counts. The V call is TRBV7-9, the J call TRBJ1-5, with D tentatively TRBD1 (6 bases). The V gene's germline CDR1 is SEHNR and CDR2 FQNEAQ (reference sequence). Trimming took off 1 base at V and 7 bases at J, with 8 bases between the two ends. The CDR3 covers 13 residues. For the CDR3, the DNA is TGTGCCAGCAGCTTAGGGGGGCAACAGCCCCAGCATTTT. It yields the protein CASSLGGQQPQHF.

This clonotype was picked up many times. This chain joins TRBV5-6 and TRBJ1-1; tentatively, D is TRBD1 (5 bases). CDR1 and CDR2 from the germline V gene are SGHDT and YYEEEE. The V gene lost 2 bases and the J gene lost 4 bases, with 9 bases spanning the gap. This CDR3 contains 13 residues. CDR3 region: CASSLGVTTEAFF. The CDR3, as DNA: TGTGCCAGCAGCTTAGGGGTTACCACTGAAGCTTTCTTT.

This chain connects TRBV19 to TRBJ2-1; 8 bases are shared with TRBD2. The CDR3 runs to 17 residues. CDR1 and CDR2 (germline): LNHDA, SQIVND (reference sequence). V gave up 4 bases and J gave up 6 bases; unmatched junction bases: 14. CDR3 bases: TGTGCCAGTAGTACCTCCGGAACGGGGGGGCCTTTCAATGAGCAGTTCTTC. Translation gives CASSTSGTGGPFNEQFF.

This chain uses TRBV11-2 with TRBJ2-2, with 9 bases fitting TRBD2. There are 19 residues in the CDR3. V shed 2 bases and J 5 bases; nucleotides not matched to a gene: 15. The V gene's germline CDR1 is SGHAT and CDR2 FQNNGV. CDR3 residues: CASSLFYQPGLASTGELFF. In DNA form, the CDR3 reads TGTGCCAGCAGCTTATTTTACCAACCGGGACTAGCCAGTACCGGGGAGCTGTTTTTT.

J is TRBJ2-5 and V is TRBV6-1; 8 bases agree with TRBD2. The V gene's germline CDR1 is MNHNS and CDR2 SASEGT. V lost 7 bases, J lost 8 bases, and 3 bases stayed unmatched. This CDR3 spans 11 amino acids. CDR3 sequence: CASTGGDTQYF. The CDR3 DNA reads TGTGCCAGCACGGGAGGGGACACCCAGTACTTC.

Ten or more counts support this clonotype. The CDR3 here is CASSQDGHFTDTQYF. The CDR3 DNA sequence: TGTGCCAGCAGCCAAGACGGTCATTTCACAGATACGCAGTATTTT. The chain is built from TRBV3-1 and TRBJ2-3; D not resolved. The V end lost 0 bases, the J end lost 2 bases, and 9 bases lay between the germline ends. Germline V lookup: CDR1 LGHDT, CDR2 YNNKEL (reference sequence). This CDR3 comprises 15 residues.

At least ten counts were recorded for this clonotype. The chain combines TRBV20-1 with TRBJ2-2, with D possibly being TRBD1 (5 bases). The CDR3 totals 14 residues. From germline, CDR1 is DFQATT and CDR2 SNEGSKA (reference sequence). With 3 bases removed from V and 4 bases from J, the gap between germline ends came to 12 bases. The CDR3 protein is CSASSGIGTGELFF. The CDR3 DNA is TGCAGTGCTAGTTCAGGGATCGGCACCGGGGAGCTGTTTTTT.

The CDR3 protein is CASSWGLQGGYTEAFF. The CDR3, as DNA: TGTGCCAGCAGCTGGGGACTACAGGGGGGATACACTGAAGCTTTCTTT. The chain uses TRBV7-8 and TRBJ1-1, with TRBD1 identical over 8 bases. The CDR3 consists of 16 residues. With V trimmed by 4 bases and J by 3 bases, 10 bases remained unmatched. From germline, CDR1 is SGHVS and CDR2 FQNEAQ.

The rearrangement joins TRBV7-2 to TRBJ2-1; TRBD1 or TRBD2 may be the D gene (5 bases each). V lost 6 bases, J lost 4 bases, and 13 bases lay in between. Germline V lookup: CDR1 SGHTA, CDR2 FQGNSA. The length of the CDR3 is 14 residues. DNA of the CDR3: TGTGCCAGCAGATCCGGGACCAGATACAATGAGCAGTTCTTC. Amino acids: CASRSGTRYNEQFF.

The chain carries TRBV7-9 and TRBJ2-7, with D unresolved. Trimming stripped 3 bases from V and 7 bases from J, with 10 bases between. This CDR3 contains 12 residues. Germline CDR1 and CDR2: SEHNR and FQNEAQ (reference sequence). Here the CDR3 reads CASSLGSWEQYF. In nucleotides, the CDR3 is TGTGCCAGCAGCTTGGGCAGCTGGGAGCAGTACTTC. Drawing the rest from reference TRBV7-9 and TRBJ2-7, the complete variable domain is DTGVSQNPRHKITKRGQNVTFRCDPISEHNRLYWYRQTLGQGPEFLTYFQNEAQLEKSRLLSDRFSAERPKGSFSTLEIQRTEQGDSAMYLCASSLGSWEQYFGPGTRLTVT.

This clonotype was picked up a small number of times. The V and J genes are TRBV18 and TRBJ1-4; D not certain. CDR3 length equals 11 residues. The V and J ends lost 7 bases and 8 bases respectively, with 8 bases between them. Germline CDR1 and CDR2: KGHSH and LQKENI. The CDR3 sequence is CASFTGEKLFF. In nucleotides, the CDR3 is TGTGCCAGCTTTACGGGGGAAAAACTGTTTTTT.

In this sample, this clonotype turned up many times. V gene TRBV3-1 combines with J gene TRBJ2-2, with 8 bases aligning to TRBD2. This CDR3 spans 16 amino acids. CDR1 LGHDT and CDR2 YNNKEL come from the germline V gene (reference sequence). With 4 bases clipped from V and 0 bases from J, the junction kept 4 bases outside the gene matches. CDR3 coding DNA: TGTGCCAGCAGCCGGGTACTAGCGGCGAACACCGGGGAGCTGTTTTTT. Its translation: CASSRVLAANTGELFF.

The V call is TRBV9, the J call TRBJ1-2; D call uncertain. The CDR3 contains 13 residues. Germline values: CDR1 SGDLS, CDR2 YYNGEE. V was shortened by 3 bases and J by 8 bases, with 14 bases between the two germline ends. The CDR3 DNA sequence: TGTGCCAGCAGCGACGGAGAATTGGACGGCTACACCTTC. As protein: CASSDGELDGYTF.